This T cell receptor (beta chain) is drawn from a study of T cells in Graves' hyperthyroidism and ophthalmopathy. The CDR3 extends over 16 amino acids. Germline loops: CDR1 SSHAT, CDR2 FNYEAQ (reference sequence). General study findings and limits: Also found in blood were most expanded thyroid clonotypes above 0.001.

Of note for this clonotype: Its specificity is unknown. One junction end disagrees with the germline gene, perhaps due to a read error.

An absence of ophthalmopathy progression within 18 months meant stable Graves' hyperthyroidism. Exclusion of a patient resulted from uncontrolled infection, other autoimmune disease, pregnancy or lactation. Orbital computed tomography and thyroid ultrasound, together with serum TRAb and thyroxine and clinical symptoms, were used for diagnoses. Template material for amplifying TCR beta CDR3 regions consisted of RNA transcripts. First-round RT-PCR with HTBI primers amplified the TCR CDR3 region. TCRdb re-analysed the multiplex PCR reads in MiXCR, keeping a single row per CDR3 protein. The sample shows about 840,000 distinct CDR3 sequences, roughly 40% of them seen only once.

The chain links TRBV7-7 to TRBJ2-7; D is possibly TRBD1 (6 bases). The J call may not be correct, given that the DNA end is closer to TRBJ2-1. Sequenced input: blood. The receptor was isolated from a man in his late teens or twenties with Graves' hyperthyroidism. CDR3 residues: CASSQTDRNTYNEQFF. The DNA of the CDR3 is TGCGCCAGCAGCCAAACTGACAGGAACACCTACAATGAGCAGTTCTTC.